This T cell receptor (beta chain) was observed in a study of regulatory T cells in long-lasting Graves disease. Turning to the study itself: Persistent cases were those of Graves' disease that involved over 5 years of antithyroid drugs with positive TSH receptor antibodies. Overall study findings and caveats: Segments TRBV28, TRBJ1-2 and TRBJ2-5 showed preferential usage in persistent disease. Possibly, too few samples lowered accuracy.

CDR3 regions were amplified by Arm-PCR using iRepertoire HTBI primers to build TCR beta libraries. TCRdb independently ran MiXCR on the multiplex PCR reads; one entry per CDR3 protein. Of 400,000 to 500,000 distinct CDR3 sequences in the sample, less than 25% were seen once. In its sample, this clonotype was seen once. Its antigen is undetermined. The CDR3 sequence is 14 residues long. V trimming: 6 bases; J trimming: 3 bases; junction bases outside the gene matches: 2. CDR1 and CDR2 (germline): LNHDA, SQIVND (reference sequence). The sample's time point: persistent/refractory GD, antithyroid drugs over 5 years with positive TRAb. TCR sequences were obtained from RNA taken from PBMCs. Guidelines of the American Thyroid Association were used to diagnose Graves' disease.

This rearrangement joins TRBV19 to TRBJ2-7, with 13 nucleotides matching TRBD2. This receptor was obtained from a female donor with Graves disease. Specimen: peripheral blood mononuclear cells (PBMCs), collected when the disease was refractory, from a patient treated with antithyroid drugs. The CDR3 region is CASRWTSGSYEQYF. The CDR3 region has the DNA TGTGCCAGTAGATGGACTAGCGGGAGCTACGAGCAGTACTTC.